The rows below give T cell receptor beta chains drawn from one sample of a study of post-analysis software for immune sequencing data. TCRdb passed the PCR reads through MiXCR, listing each CDR3 protein once. The repertoire has about 430,000 distinct CDR3 sequences, more than 30% of them found once; the top ten carry 7.6%. The specimen was blood. The receptors come from a girl aged 2 to 9 with multiple sclerosis. CDR3s include the opening cysteine and the closing phenylalanine or tryptophan. The order of the fields is CDR3 protein, CDR3 DNA, D gene, CDR3 length, V gene, clone size, J gene. A D gene is named only where the DNA matches it firmly. A row's size may be missing; if present it is once, few, many or a size class.

CDR3 protein: CAISPGGGNQPQHF
CDR3 DNA: TGTGCCATCAGCCCCGGGGGCGGCAATCAGCCCCAGCATTTT
D gene: NA
CDR3 length: 14
V gene: TRBV10-3
clone size: NA
J gene: TRBJ1-5

CDR3 protein: CSARDPGLAPSSYNEQFF
CDR3 DNA: TGCAGTGCTAGGGACCCCGGGCTAGCGCCGAGCTCCTACAATGAGCAGTTCTTC
D gene: NA
CDR3 length: 18
V gene: TRBV20-1
clone size: NA
J gene: TRBJ2-1

CDR3 protein: CASSPYPLAASTDTQYF
CDR3 DNA: TGTGCCAGCAGCCCATACCCTCTAGCGGCTAGCACAGATACGCAGTATTTT
D gene: TRBD2
CDR3 length: 17
V gene: TRBV4-2
clone size: few
J gene: TRBJ2-3

CDR3 protein: CASGLVRFWTPYGYTF
CDR3 DNA: TGTGCTAGTGGTTTGGTACGATTTTGGACACCTTATGGCTACACCTTC
D gene: NA
CDR3 length: 16
V gene: TRBV12-5
clone size: few
J gene: TRBJ1-2

CDR3 protein: CSAGGQGSYNEQFF
CDR3 DNA: TGCAGTGCTGGAGGACAGGGTTCCTACAATGAGCAGTTCTTC
D gene: TRBD1
CDR3 length: 14
V gene: TRBV20-1
clone size: few
J gene: TRBJ2-1

CDR3 protein: CASSFFLGGRDTGELFF
CDR3 DNA: TGTGCCAGCAGCTTTTTCTTGGGGGGACGCGACACCGGGGAGCTGTTTTTT
D gene: NA
CDR3 length: 17
V gene: TRBV7-2
clone size: NA
J gene: TRBJ2-2

CDR3 protein: CSARPGLAYYEQYF
CDR3 DNA: TGCAGTGCTAGGCCCGGACTAGCATACTACGAGCAGTACTTC
D gene: TRBD2
CDR3 length: 14
V gene: TRBV20-1
clone size: NA
J gene: TRBJ2-7

CDR3 protein: CASSLNVGRETQYF
CDR3 DNA: TGTGCCAGCAGCTTAAATGTAGGGCGAGAGACCCAGTACTTC
D gene: NA
CDR3 length: 14
V gene: TRBV7-2
clone size: few
J gene: TRBJ2-5

CDR3 protein: CASSQDSSGGPWEQYF
CDR3 DNA: TGTGCCAGCAGCCAAGATTCGAGCGGGGGCCCCTGGGAGCAGTACTTC
D gene: TRBD2
CDR3 length: 16
V gene: TRBV4-2
clone size: NA
J gene: TRBJ2-5

CDR3 protein: CASSFGAPNYGYTF
CDR3 DNA: TGTGCCAGCAGCTTCGGGGCACCTAACTATGGCTACACCTTC
D gene: NA
CDR3 length: 14
V gene: TRBV5-6
clone size: NA
J gene: TRBJ1-2

CDR3 protein: CASSMPTGSVQGTNEKLFF
CDR3 DNA: TGTGCCAGCAGCATGCCGACAGGATCCGTCCAGGGAACTAATGAAAAACTGTTTTTT
D gene: NA
CDR3 length: 19
V gene: TRBV7-2
clone size: NA
J gene: TRBJ1-4

CDR3 protein: CASATIFTSGGTDTQYF
CDR3 DNA: TGCGCCAGCGCTACTATTTTCACTAGCGGTGGGACAGATACGCAGTATTTT
D gene: TRBD2
CDR3 length: 17
V gene: TRBV5-1
clone size: few
J gene: TRBJ2-3

CDR3 protein: CASSRTGDSNQPQHF
CDR3 DNA: TGTGCCAGCAGCAGGACAGGGGATAGCAATCAGCCCCAGCATTTT
D gene: TRBD1
CDR3 length: 15
V gene: TRBV6-4
clone size: NA
J gene: TRBJ1-5

CDR3 protein: CASSLIWSNDEKLFF
CDR3 DNA: TGTGCCAGCAGTTTAATTTGGAGCAACGATGAAAAACTGTTTTTT
D gene: NA
CDR3 length: 15
V gene: TRBV28
clone size: few
J gene: TRBJ1-4

CDR3 protein: CASSQPSSGANILTF
CDR3 DNA: TGCGCCAGCAGCCAACCAAGCTCTGGGGCCAACATCCTGACTTTC
D gene: NA
CDR3 length: 15
V gene: TRBV4-1
clone size: NA
J gene: TRBJ2-6

CDR3 protein: CASSYGLAGGYNEQFF
CDR3 DNA: TGTGCCAGCAGCTACGGACTAGCGGGGGGATACAATGAGCAGTTCTTC
D gene: TRBD2
CDR3 length: 16
V gene: TRBV11-2
clone size: few
J gene: TRBJ2-1